The 17 T cell receptor beta chains listed next were all sequenced from one sample in a study of OX40 agonist ivuxolimab in advanced cancers. Generated by immunoSEQ multiplex PCR, the TCRdb table keeps only in-frame clones and is missing some. The repertoire includes about 59,000 clones, 87% of them detected once, and approximately 0.41% sits in the top ten. Sample: CD4+ or CD8+ T cells sorted from blood, taken in a trial of the OX40 agonist ivuxolimab. These receptors all come from an adult with an advanced solid tumor such as melanoma, head and neck, liver or kidney cancer.

This clone was picked up one time. This chain joins TRBV6-5 and TRBJ1-2; D is uncertain. The CDR3 sequence is 16 residues long. Deletions cut 0 bases from V and 4 bases from J, with 15 bases between. Germline CDR1 MNHEY, CDR2 SVGAGI. In nucleotides, the CDR3 is TGTGCCAGCAGTTACTCCTCCCCGGACTTGGGCTATGGCTACACCTTC. Translating gives CASSYSSPDLGYGYTF.

The chain carries TRBV6-1 and TRBJ2-2, with D maybe TRBD1 (5 bases). The CDR3 contains 15 residues. Trimming removed 4 bases at V and 4 bases at J, with 13 bases between. The germline CDR1 and CDR2 sequences are MNHNS and SASEGT. The CDR3 sequence is CASSGSGPSTGELFF. CDR3 DNA sequence: TGTGCCAGCAGTGGTTCAGGGCCGTCCACCGGGGAGCTGTTTTTT.

This rearrangement joins TRBV19 to TRBJ2-3; TRBD1 might be the D (6 bases). Germline V gives CDR1 LNHDA, CDR2 SQIVND (reference sequence). The CDR3 is made up of 14 amino acids. Trimming pared 3 bases from V and 2 bases from J, leaving 9 bases between. The CDR3 DNA reads TGTGCCAGTAGTATCAGGGGTATCACAGATACGCAGTATTTT. Residues: CASSIRGITDTQYF.

The chain links TRBV7-2 to TRBJ1-4, with 7 bases that match TRBD1. The trim removed 5 bases at V and 10 bases at J, leaving 10 bases unmatched. The CDR3 is made up of 14 amino acids. Germline CDR1 and CDR2: SGHTA and FQGNSA. In nucleotides, the CDR3 is TGTGCCAGCAGCGGACAGGTGGGACGGGGAAAACTGTTTTTT. This sequence encodes CASSGQVGRGKLFF.

This chain connects TRBV5-1 to TRBJ2-7; tentatively, D is TRBD1 (6 bases). Germline CDR1 and CDR2: SGHRS and YFSETQ. Trimming shortened V by 4 bases and J by 3 bases, and 14 bases separated the two germline ends. There are 14 residues in the CDR3. CDR3 region: CASSETTGLYEQYF. The CDR3 bases are TGCGCCAGCAGCGAAACGACAGGACTCTACGAGCAGTACTTC.

The J gene is TRBJ1-4, the V gene TRBV18; the D is unclear. Germline assignment: CDR1 KGHSH and CDR2 LQKENI. V dropped 1 base and J dropped 2 bases, with 8 bases sitting between them. This CDR3 has 15 residues. The DNA of the CDR3 is TGTGCCAGCTCACCACGGACTGGGACTAATGAAAAACTGTTTTTT. Encoded protein: CASSPRTGTNEKLFF.

This chain joins TRBV7-2 and TRBJ1-5; D uncertain. This CDR3 comprises 13 residues. The germline V gene has CDR1 SGHTA and CDR2 FQGNSA. Trimming left V 3 bases short and J 7 bases short, with 10 bases between. The CDR3 loop reads CASSFRTEQPQHF. The CDR3 DNA follows: TGTGCCAGCAGCTTTAGGACTGAACAGCCCCAGCATTTT.

The chain has TRBV9 and TRBJ2-1; D remains unclear. The germline V and J ends were trimmed by 3 bases and 6 bases, with 10 bases remaining between them. CDR1 and CDR2 (germline): SGDLS, YYNGEE. The CDR3 covers 13 residues. The CDR3 nucleotides are TGTGCCAGCAGCGGCCCCAATGGCAATGAGCAGTTCTTC. Protein sequence: CASSGPNGNEQFF.

CDR3 sequence reads: CASSLMADSQSYNEQFF. In DNA form, the CDR3 reads TGTGCCAGCAGCCTAATGGCCGACAGTCAATCGTATAATGAGCAGTTCTTC. The chain couples TRBV7-2 to TRBJ2-1; possibly TRBD1 for D (5 bases). Per germline, CDR1 SGHTA and CDR2 FQGNSA. The CDR3 contains 17 residues. Trimming removed 5 bases at V and 7 bases at J, with 24 bases between.

CDR3 residues: CASSRGAVTYEQYF. The DNA for the CDR3 is TGTGCCAGCTCACGAGGAGCCGTTACCTACGAGCAGTACTTC. V gene TRBV18 combines with J gene TRBJ2-7; D unresolved. The CDR3 is made up of 14 amino acids. V lost 4 bases, J lost 2 bases, and 12 bases lay in between. CDR1 is KGHSH and CDR2 is LQKENI in the germline V gene.

The gene calls are TRBV28 and TRBJ2-3; 9 bases fit TRBD2. The CDR3 sequence is 15 residues long. Germline V gene sequence: CDR1 MDHEN, CDR2 SYDVKM. V trimming: 1 base; J trimming: 3 bases; junction bases outside the gene matches: 2. The CDR3 DNA is TGTGCCAGCAGTTTATCGGCGGGAGGGACAGATACGCAGTATTTT. Protein: CASSLSAGGTDTQYF.

The chain links TRBV11-2 to TRBJ2-2; D is possibly TRBD2 (6 bases). This CDR3 contains 15 residues. Germline V gene data show CDR1 as SGHAT and CDR2 as FQNNGV. Trimming took 0 bases from V and 7 from J, leaving 12 bases between them. The CDR3 DNA follows: TGTGCCAGCAGCTTAGAGCCAGGGAGGAGCGGGGAGCTGTTTTTT. Its translation is CASSLEPGRSGELFF. Using reference TRBV11-2 and TRBJ2-2 for the parts outside the CDR3, the full variable domain is EAGVAQSPRYKIIEKRQSVAFWCNPISGHATLYWYQQILGQGPKLLIQFQNNGVVDDSQLPKDRFSAERLKGVDSTLKIQPAKLEDSAVYLCASSLEPGRSGELFFGEGSRLTVL.

V usage is TRBV29-1 and J usage is TRBJ2-7; tentatively, D is TRBD1 or TRBD2 (6 bases each). The V and J ends lost 2 bases and 6 bases respectively, with 8 bases between them. Germline V lookup: CDR1 SQVTM, CDR2 ANQGSEA. The CDR3 loop spans 11 amino acids. CDR3 loop: CSVEKGGEQYF. For the CDR3, the DNA is TGCAGCGTTGAAAAGGGGGGCGAGCAGTACTTC.

The rearrangement joins TRBV6-5 to TRBJ2-7; 11 nucleotides match TRBD1. With V trimmed by 0 bases and J by 7 bases, 5 bases remained unmatched. Looked up from germline, CDR1 is MNHEY and CDR2 is SVGAGI. This CDR3 comprises 15 residues. The DNA of the CDR3 is TGTGCCAGCAGTTACTCTGGACAGGGGGCATGGGAGCAGTACTTC. It specifies CASSYSGQGAWEQYF.

The V gene is TRBV6-6, the J gene TRBJ1-1; tentative D call: TRBD1 (6 bases). The germline V gene encodes CDR1 MNHNY and CDR2 SVGAGI (reference sequence). Between the trimmed V and J ends, which lost 7 bases and 1 base, there was a span of 13 bases. The CDR3 is made up of 14 amino acids. CDR3 in amino acids: CASKPPGANTEAFF. DNA of the CDR3: TGTGCCAGCAAACCACCAGGGGCGAACACTGAAGCTTTCTTT.

The chain links TRBV28 to TRBJ1-6; the D gene is possibly TRBD1 (6 bases). Germline V CDR1 and CDR2: MDHEN, SYDVKM. The CDR3 has 12 residues. V was pared by 5 bases and J by 12 bases, with 11 bases between. The CDR3 loop reads CASSIMDRPLHF. The CDR3 nucleotides are TGTGCCAGCAGTATCATGGACAGACCCCTCCACTTT.

The CDR3 DNA sequence: TGTGCCAGCAGCAAAGCCCGGGACAGCCCGACCTACAATGAGCAGTTCTTC. This gives the protein CASSKARDSPTYNEQFF. The chain carries TRBV21-1 and TRBJ2-1; the table gives TRBD1 as D, unverified against the DNA. TRBV21-1 is marked as a pseudogene. CDR3 length: 17 residues.